The T cell receptor beta chain under discussion was sequenced for a study of shared clonotypes between healthy human individuals (dated by TCRdb to 2020 to 2022). Background for the entire study: A few men and a couple of women, aged 18 to 49 years, made up the cohort. Leukapheresis yielded between about 0.94 and 10 billion PBMCs per donor. To increase sequencing depth and limit assay-specific biases, different laboratories used diverse techniques to prepare libraries and sequence TCR repertoires. Per donor, three plates each were used for CD4 naive and CD4 memory, two for CD8 naive, and one for CD8 memory. The study deeply sequenced blood TCR repertoires of several healthy adults to estimate repertoire size and the extent of clonotype sharing between individuals. Overall study outcomes, separate from this receptor: Naive subsets generally had larger estimated clonotype richness than memory subsets did. Sharing across four donors was observed for around 5% of naive CD4, 3% to 4% of naive CD8, 2% to 2.5% of memory CD4, and roughly 0.4% of memory CD8 clonotypes. Sampling was restricted to blood, and TCR repertoires in tissue are likely to differ from TCR repertoires in blood. Rarefaction of sorted-subset datasets indicated incomplete sequencing despite the large sequencing depth. Pairwise subsampling indicated that sequencing depth was expected to affect the degree of clonotype sharing among donors. The genetic and exposure-history diversity represented was limited by the small number of donors. Clonotypes shared by all four sorted-subset donors showed higher generation probabilities than non-shared clonotypes.

The donors were healthy, HIV-negative adults who had no recently reported acute infections or vaccinations. Only Caucasian adults living in Nashville, Tennessee, USA were represented among the donors. Magnetic negative selection was used to enrich CD4+ T cells, after which naive cells were positively selected on CD45RA and the negative fraction became the memory subset. Blood was collected by leukapheresis, and PBMCs were isolated by Ficoll-Histopaque density gradient centrifugation and then cryopreserved in liquid nitrogen vapor phase. Analytical flow cytometry was used to check the purity and quantity of every magnetically sorted T cell population. From each sorted fraction, genomic DNA was isolated and quantified by UV absorbance on a Nanodrop 2000c. Using the deep immunoSEQ assay, multiplex PCR amplified TCR CDR3 regions from genomic DNA. Extracted genomic DNA from each cell subset was spread evenly across all wells of several immunoSEQ 96-well plates, with each plate serving as a replicate. For sorted subsets, about 210 ng of genomic DNA, equivalent to 25,000 to 35,000 T cell genomes, went into each replicate PCR. Purified libraries were quantified with a Qubit 3.0 fluorometer, sized on a Bioanalyzer 2100, and re-quantified with the KAPA Library Quantification kit. Every immunoSEQ 96-well plate was sequenced on a dedicated single-read 150-cycle Illumina NextSeq 550 flow cell. Per the original workflow: Because the immunoSEQ output held only junctional sequences and lacked quality scores, the filtering could not match the filtering applied to full-length reads. To assign V/J genes and CDR3, sequences were annotated using PyIR, a Python wrapper for IgBLAST v1.9, with IMGT germline references. Reads were removed for weak V/J assignments (E-value above 1e-6), missing CDR3, stop codons, out-of-frame junctions, or ambiguous translated residues. A V3J clonotype was defined by an identical inferred V gene, J gene, and CDR3 amino acid sequence. To compute the percentage overlap between repertoires, the number of shared unique clonotypes was divided by the size of the smaller repertoire. Three approaches were used to assess repertoire richness: RTK rarefaction, the Chao1 estimator, and Recon v2.1 estimates of unobserved clonotypes. For all TCRbeta clonotypes obtained by the gDNA method from a handful of donors, generation probabilities were computed with OLGA. TCRdb took over this immuneACCESS table, retaining in-frame rearrangements with V and J assigned. Such tables are incomplete; in checked studies, under half of the missing clones stem from an unresolved V gene, and the remainder is unexplained. D and trimming were read from the DNA, whereas the V and J calls and clone size are those reported in that table. This sample has 2 million to 2.5 million clones in its table, and 95% of those were observed once. Approximately 0.13% of the sample rests with the top ten.

Concerning this clone itself: Its specific antigen is unknown. Per-nucleotide qualities are absent, and no much larger clonotype sits a single base away.

What was sequenced was naive CD4+ T cells sorted from blood. The cell subset or site label corresponds to: CD45RA+ positively selected. The origin of this receptor is a man aged 18 to 29 in good health.

The sequenced DNA is TGTGCCAGCCCCCTGGGGAGGCTGAATGAAAAACTGTTTTTT. Its translation reads: CASPLGRLNEKLFF. This sequence uses TRBV25-1 and TRBJ1-4; no D gene is confidently identified. The germline V gene yields MGHDK for CDR1 and SYGVNS for CDR2. V loses 8 bases, J loses 5 bases, and the germline ends lie 15 bases apart. The CDR3, cysteine through phenylalanine, is 14 amino acids long. Of the read, only the CDR3 DNA is kept; its 42 bases are in frame from base 1.